This entry concerns a single T cell receptor beta chain. The antigen is unknown. One end of the junction is discordant with germline, which a read error may explain. Germline CDR1 SGHRS, CDR2 YFSETQ. The length of the CDR3 is 12 residues. Each patient went into thyroid surgery without having received any treatment. The data derive from a study of metastatic and nonmetastatic thyroid tumors. As for the study in general: Across peripheral blood and tumor or nodule tissue samples taken from malignant and benign thyroid patients, the repertoires were compared with one another.

Overall study results and limits: Malignant thyroid tumors reportedly exceeded benign nodules significantly in TCR beta diversity, with the difference appearing in blood and tumor.

Per the study methods: Built for papillary thyroid cancer, a distant-metastasis classifier drew on CDR3 differences across clinicopathological groups. Via MiXCR, TCRdb re-called the PCR reads. The V and J calls were determined by TCRdb, not by the authors. The data contain tens of thousands of clones, around 28% of them seen just once; the ten biggest clones take up 9.9%. The sequenced material came from blood. This chain uses TRBV5-1 with TRBJ1-1; no clear D. The clonotype was recovered from a male donor with papillary thyroid cancer or a benign thyroid nodule (not recorded which). Some clones in this sample may be carry-over from other donors' samples. The CDR3 here is CACRLRITQAFF. CDR3 nucleotides: TGCGCCTGCAGGCTCAGAATCACTCAAGCTTTCTTT.